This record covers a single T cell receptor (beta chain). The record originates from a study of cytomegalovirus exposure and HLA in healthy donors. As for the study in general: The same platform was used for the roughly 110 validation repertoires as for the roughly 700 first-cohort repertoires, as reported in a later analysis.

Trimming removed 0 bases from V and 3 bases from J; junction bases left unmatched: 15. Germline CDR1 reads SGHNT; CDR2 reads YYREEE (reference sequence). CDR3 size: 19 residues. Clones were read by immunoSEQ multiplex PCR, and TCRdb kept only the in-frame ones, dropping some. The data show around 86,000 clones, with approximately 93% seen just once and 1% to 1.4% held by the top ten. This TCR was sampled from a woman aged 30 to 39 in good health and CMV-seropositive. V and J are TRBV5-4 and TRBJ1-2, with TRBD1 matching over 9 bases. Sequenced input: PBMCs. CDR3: CASSLGLSPGQGADYGYTF. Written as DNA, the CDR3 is TGTGCCAGCAGCTTGGGACTATCGCCGGGACAGGGAGCAGACTATGGCTACACCTTC.